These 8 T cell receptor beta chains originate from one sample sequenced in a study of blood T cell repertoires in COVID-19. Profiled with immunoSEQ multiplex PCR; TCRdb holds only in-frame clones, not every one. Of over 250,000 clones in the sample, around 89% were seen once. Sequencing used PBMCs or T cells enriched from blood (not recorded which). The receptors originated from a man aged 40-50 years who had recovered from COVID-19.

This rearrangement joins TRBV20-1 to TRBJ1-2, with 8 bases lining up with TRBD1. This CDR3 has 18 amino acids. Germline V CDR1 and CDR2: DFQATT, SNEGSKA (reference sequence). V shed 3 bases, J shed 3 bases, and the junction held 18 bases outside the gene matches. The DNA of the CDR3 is TGCAGTGCTAGTGAAGTAGAGGACAGGGCGGTCTTTGACTATGGCTACACCTTC. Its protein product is CSASEVEDRAVFDYGYTF.

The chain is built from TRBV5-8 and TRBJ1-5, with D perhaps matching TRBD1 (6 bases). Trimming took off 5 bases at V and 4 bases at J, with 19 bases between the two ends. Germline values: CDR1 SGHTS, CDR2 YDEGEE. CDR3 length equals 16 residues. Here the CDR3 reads CASRNFTGTTNQPQHF. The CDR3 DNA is TGTGCCAGCAGAAACTTCACAGGGACAACTAATCAGCCCCAGCATTTT.

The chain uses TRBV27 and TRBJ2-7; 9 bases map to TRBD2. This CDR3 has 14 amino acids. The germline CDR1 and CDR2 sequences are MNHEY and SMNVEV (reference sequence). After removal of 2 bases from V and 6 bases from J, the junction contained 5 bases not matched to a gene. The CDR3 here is CASSLLAGFREQYF. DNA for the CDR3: TGTGCCAGCAGTTTACTAGCGGGGTTCCGCGAGCAGTACTTC.

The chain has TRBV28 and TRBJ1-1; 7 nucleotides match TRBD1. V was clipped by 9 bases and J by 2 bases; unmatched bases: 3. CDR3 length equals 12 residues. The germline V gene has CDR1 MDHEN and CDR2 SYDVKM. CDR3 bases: TGTGCCAGTGGGACAGAAAACACTGAAGCTTTCTTT. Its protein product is CASGTENTEAFF.

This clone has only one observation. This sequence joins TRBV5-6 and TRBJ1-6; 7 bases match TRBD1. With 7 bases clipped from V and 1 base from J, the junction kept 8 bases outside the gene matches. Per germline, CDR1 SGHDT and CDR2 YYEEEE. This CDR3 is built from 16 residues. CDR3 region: CASEGAGGSYNSPLHF. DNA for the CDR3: TGTGCCAGCGAGGGGGCTGGAGGGTCCTATAATTCACCCCTCCACTTT.

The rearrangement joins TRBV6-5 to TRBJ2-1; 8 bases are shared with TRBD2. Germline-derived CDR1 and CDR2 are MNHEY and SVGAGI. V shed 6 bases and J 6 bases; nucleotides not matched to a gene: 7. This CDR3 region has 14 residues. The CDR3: CASSGLAAFNEQFF. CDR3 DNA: TGTGCCAGCAGCGGACTAGCTGCGTTCAATGAGCAGTTCTTC.

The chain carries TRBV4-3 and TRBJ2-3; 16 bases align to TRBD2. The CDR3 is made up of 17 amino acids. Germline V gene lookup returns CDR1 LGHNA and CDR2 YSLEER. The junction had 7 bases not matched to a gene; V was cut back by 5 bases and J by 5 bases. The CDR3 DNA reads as TGCGCCAGCAGCTACGGGACTAGCGGGAGGGGGATAGATACGCAGTATTTT. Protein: CASSYGTSGRGIDTQYF.

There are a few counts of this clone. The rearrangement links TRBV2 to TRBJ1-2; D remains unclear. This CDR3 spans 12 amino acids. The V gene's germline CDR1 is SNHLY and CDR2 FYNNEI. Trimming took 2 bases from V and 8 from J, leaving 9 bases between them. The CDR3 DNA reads TGTGCCAGCAGTGAAATGACGGGAGGCTACACCTTC. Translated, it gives CASSEMTGGYTF.